The 9 T cell receptor beta chains below come from one sample, sequenced in a study of blood T cell repertoires in COVID-19. Libraries were prepared by immunoSEQ multiplex PCR; TCRdb keeps only in-frame clonotypes and omits some of them. The profile shows about 140,000 clones, about three quarters of them singletons. Source material: PBMCs or T cells enriched from blood (not recorded which). The receptors shown here come from a woman between 45 and 65 years old who had recovered from COVID-19.

The chain couples TRBV20-1 to TRBJ1-2, with D possibly matching TRBD1 (6 bases). The germline V gene encodes CDR1 DFQATT and CDR2 SNEGSKA (reference sequence). V dropped 3 bases and J dropped 4 bases, with 18 bases sitting between them. The CDR3 spans 15 residues. The CDR3: CSASSGGVVSYGYTF. Here the CDR3 DNA reads TGCAGTGCTAGTTCGGGGGGCGTGGTCAGCTATGGCTACACCTTC.

The rearrangement uses TRBV28 and TRBJ1-4, with 9 positions matching TRBD1. The CDR3 sequence is 15 residues long. Germline trimming cut 4 bases from V and 10 bases from J; bases unmatched to any gene: 10. Germline V gene data show CDR1 as MDHEN and CDR2 as SYDVKM. The CDR3 DNA follows: TGTGCCAGCAGTTCCTCCGGGACAGGGTTAGGAAAACTGTTTTTT. It codes for CASSSSGTGLGKLFF.

The gene calls are TRBV2 and TRBJ2-5, with TRBD2 identical over 9 bases. CDR3 length: 15 residues. Germline V gene sequence: CDR1 SNHLY, CDR2 FYNNEI. V was pared by 7 bases and J by 2 bases, with 8 bases of the junction left unmatched. The CDR3 nucleotides are TGTGCCAGCATGAGGGCTAGCGGGACACAAGAGACCCAGTACTTC. Protein sequence: CASMRASGTQETQYF.

The CDR3 DNA reads as TGTGCCAGCAGTTACTCACCGGGCAATCAGCCCCAGCATTTT. This sequence encodes CASSYSPGNQPQHF. The chain combines TRBV6-5 with TRBJ1-5; D remains ambiguous. The CDR3 loop spans 14 amino acids. The germline V and J ends were trimmed by 0 bases and 2 bases, with 5 bases remaining between them. Germline lookup yields CDR1 MNHEY and CDR2 SVGAGI.

The rearrangement uses TRBV11-2 and TRBJ2-7; TRBD1 is a possible D gene (6 bases). The CDR3 loop spans 13 amino acids. The germline V gene has CDR1 SGHAT and CDR2 FQNNGV. With 2 bases removed from V and 3 bases from J, the gap between germline ends came to 8 bases. The CDR3 spells CASSLLGGYEQYF. The CDR3 DNA reads as TGTGCCAGCAGCTTATTAGGGGGCTACGAGCAGTACTTC.

A single count supports this clone. The chain carries TRBV27 and TRBJ1-2; D gene unclear. This CDR3 has 11 amino acids. CDR1 is MNHEY, CDR2 SMNVEV, per germline (reference sequence). V was clipped by 8 bases and J by 2 bases, with 6 bases between them. The CDR3 region is CASAGNYGYTF. CDR3 sequence (DNA): TGTGCCAGCGCCGGGAACTATGGCTACACCTTC.

The rearrangement joins TRBV14 to TRBJ2-3; 7 positions match TRBD2. The germline V gene has CDR1 SGHDN and CDR2 FVKESK. The CDR3 consists of 18 residues. The V gene end was trimmed by 0 bases and the J gene end by 0 bases; junction bases not matched to a gene: 9. CDR3 nucleotides: TGTGCCAGCAGCCAAGATCGGGGAGCGGGACCGAGCACAGATACGCAGTATTTT. Amino acids: CASSQDRGAGPSTDTQYF.

The chain combines TRBV2 with TRBJ1-5, with 11 bases lining up with TRBD1. V shed 6 bases and J 2 bases; nucleotides not matched to a gene: 3. Germline V gene sequence: CDR1 SNHLY, CDR2 FYNNEI. The CDR3 spans 15 residues. This CDR3 is CASRAGQGGNQPQHF. The CDR3 bases are TGTGCCAGCAGGGCGGGACAGGGGGGCAATCAGCCCCAGCATTTT.

This clone was counted once. This chain links TRBV5-6 with TRBJ1-1; the match to TRBD1 covers 10 bases. Germline V gene sequence: CDR1 SGHDT, CDR2 YYEEEE. J was trimmed by 4 bases and V by 7 bases; bases with no gene match: 7. This CDR3 region has 14 residues. The CDR3 region is CASGRQGAGTEAFF. CDR3 nucleotides: TGTGCCAGCGGACGACAGGGGGCAGGCACTGAAGCTTTCTTT.